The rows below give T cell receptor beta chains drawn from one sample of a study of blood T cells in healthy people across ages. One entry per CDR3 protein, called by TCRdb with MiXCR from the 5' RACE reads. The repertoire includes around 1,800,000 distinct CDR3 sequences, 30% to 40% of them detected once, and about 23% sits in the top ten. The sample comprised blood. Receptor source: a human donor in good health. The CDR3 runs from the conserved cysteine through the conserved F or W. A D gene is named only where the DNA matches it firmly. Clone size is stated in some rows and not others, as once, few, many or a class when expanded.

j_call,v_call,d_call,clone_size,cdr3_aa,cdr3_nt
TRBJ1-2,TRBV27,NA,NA,CASSLLGGLPMRYTF,TGTGCCAGCAGTTTATTAGGAGGGCTTCCTATGCGCTACACCTTC
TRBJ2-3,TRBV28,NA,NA,CASSQPGSTDTQYF,TGTGCCAGCAGCCAGCCGGGGTCCACAGATACGCAGTATTTT
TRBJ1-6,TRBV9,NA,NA,CASSVVGGVPPLHF,TGTGCCAGCAGCGTAGTAGGGGGGGTCCCACCCCTCCACTTT
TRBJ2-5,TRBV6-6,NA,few,CASRRAGQETQYF,TGTGCCAGCAGGAGAGCAGGCCAAGAGACCCAGTACTTC
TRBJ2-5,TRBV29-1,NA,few,CSVPDQETQYF,TGCAGCGTCCCAGATCAAGAGACCCAGTACTTC
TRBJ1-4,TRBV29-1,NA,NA,CSVEGTLSTNEKLFF,TGCAGCGTTGAAGGGACCCTTTCAACTAATGAAAAACTGTTTTTT
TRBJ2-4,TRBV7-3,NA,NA,CASSQRSGAGIQYF,TGTGCCAGCAGCCAGCGGTCGGGGGCAGGGATTCAGTACTTC
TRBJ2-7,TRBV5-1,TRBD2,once,CASAAGLAGVNEQYF,TGCGCCAGCGCCGCCGGACTAGCGGGGGTGAATGAGCAGTACTTC
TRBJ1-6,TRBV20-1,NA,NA,CSAIVGRASYNSPLHF,TGCAGTGCTATTGTCGGCCGGGCCTCATATAATTCACCCCTCCACTTT
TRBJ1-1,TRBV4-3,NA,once,CASSQLTGTDTEAFF,TGCGCCAGCAGCCAATTAACTGGAACTGACACTGAAGCTTTCTTT
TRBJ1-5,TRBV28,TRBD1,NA,CASRHPGQGVQDSNQPQHF,TGTGCCAGCAGGCACCCGGGACAGGGGGTACAGGATAGCAATCAGCCCCAGCATTTT
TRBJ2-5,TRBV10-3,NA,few,CAIAGVRGETQYF,TGTGCCATCGCCGGAGTCCGGGGAGAGACCCAGTACTTC
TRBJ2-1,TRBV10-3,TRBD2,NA,CAISRLAGGTYNGQFF,TGTGCCATCAGCCGACTAGCGGGGGGAACCTACAATGGGCAGTTCTTC
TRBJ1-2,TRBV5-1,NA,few,CASSGTPMDGYTF,TGCGCCAGCAGCGGGACACCTATGGATGGCTACACCTTC
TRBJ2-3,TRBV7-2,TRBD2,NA,CASSLVPRGRVADTQYF,TGTGCCAGCAGCTTAGTCCCCCGGGGGAGGGTGGCAGATACGCAGTATTTT
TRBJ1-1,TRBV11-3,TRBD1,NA,CASSPGTEPGLDAFF,TGTGCCAGCAGCCCCGGGACAGAGCCAGGGTTGGACGCTTTCTTT
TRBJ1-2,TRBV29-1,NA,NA,CSVEAGTGFSYTF,TGCAGCGTTGAAGCGGGCACAGGGTTTAGCTACACCTTC
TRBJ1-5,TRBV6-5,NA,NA,CASSLTVPVGQPQHF,TGTGCCAGCAGTTTGACAGTCCCCGTCGGTCAGCCCCAGCATTTT
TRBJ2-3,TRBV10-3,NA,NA,CAIGGTDDTDTQYF,TGTGCCATCGGCGGGACCGACGACACAGATACGCAGTATTTT
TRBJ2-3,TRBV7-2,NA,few,CASSSPVGRTDTQYF,TGTGCCAGCAGCTCTCCGGTTGGCCGCACAGATACGCAGTATTTT
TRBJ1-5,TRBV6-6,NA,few,CASSYVLNQPQHF,TGTGCCAGCAGTTACGTCCTCAATCAGCCCCAGCATTTT
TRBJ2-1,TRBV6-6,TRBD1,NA,CASSAPGQGIYNEQFF,TGTGCCAGCAGTGCTCCGGGACAGGGGATATACAATGAGCAGTTCTTC